These 7 T cell receptor beta chains share one sample of origin, sequenced in a study of blood T cell repertoires in COVID-19. Method: immunoSEQ multiplex PCR; TCRdb's copy keeps in-frame clones and lacks some. The table lists hundreds of thousands of clones, roughly 90% of them singletons. The specimen sequenced was peripheral blood. The source of these receptors is a woman aged 25-40 years with COVID-19, enrolled during active disease.

V usage is TRBV19 and J usage is TRBJ2-5; D unclear. The CDR3 is 16 residues long. CDR1 LNHDA and CDR2 SQIVND come from the germline V gene (reference sequence). Deletions cut 5 bases from V and 4 bases from J, with 20 bases between. The DNA of the CDR3 is TGTGCCAGTAGTTCAAATGACGGGTCAATGAGAGAGACCCAGTACTTC. It codes for CASSSNDGSMRETQYF.

The chain uses TRBV5-4 and TRBJ2-7; D may be TRBD1 (5 bases). The ends were cut back, 0 bases at V and 3 bases at J, with 28 bases in the middle. The CDR3 sequence is 20 residues long. The germline V gene has CDR1 SGHNT and CDR2 YYREEE (reference sequence). DNA for the CDR3: TGTGCCAGCAGCTTGGTGCGTTTTCGTGGCGAGAGACAGACCCACTACGAGCAGTACGTC. It yields the protein CASSLVRFRGERQTHYEQYV.

This clone was recorded only once. This chain uses TRBV28 with TRBJ2-7; 9 positions match TRBD2. Looked up from germline, CDR1 is MDHEN and CDR2 is SYDVKM. J lost 4 bases, V lost 4 bases, and 5 bases had no gene match. The CDR3 has 14 amino acids. The DNA of the CDR3 is TGTGCCAGCAGTTCGTGGCGGGAGGGTTACGAGCAGTACGTC. As protein: CASSSWREGYEQYV.

CDR3 coding DNA: TGTGCTAGTGGTTTGAAAGACCAGGGGGAAGCTTTCTTT. Its translation: CASGLKDQGEAFF. V gene TRBV12-5 combines with J gene TRBJ1-1, with D maybe TRBD1 (6 bases). In germline, CDR1 is LGHNT, CDR2 FRNRAP. The CDR3 contains 13 residues. V was trimmed by 2 bases and J by 8 bases, leaving 12 bases between them.

This clone was observed a handful of times. This chain connects TRBV4-1 to TRBJ1-3; D is unresolved. Germline V gene data show CDR1 as MGHRA and CDR2 as YSYEKL. CDR3 length: 15 amino acids. V was clipped by 8 bases and J by 2 bases, with 16 bases between them. CDR3 region: CASCLNPGTGNTIYF. The CDR3 DNA reads as TGCGCCAGCTGCCTTAACCCAGGAACTGGAAACACCATATATTTT.

The gene calls are TRBV11-3 and TRBJ2-3, with a weak D call TRBD2 (5 bases). V was shortened by 3 bases and J by 5 bases, with 18 bases between the two germline ends. The CDR3 runs to 16 residues. Per germline, CDR1 SGHNT and CDR2 YENEEA. CDR3 DNA: TGTGCCAGCAGCTTTAGAACCTGGGAGACCCTAGATACGCAGTATTTT. Protein: CASSFRTWETLDTQYF.

This chain connects TRBV9 to TRBJ2-1; weak D call: TRBD2 (5 bases). V was pared by 0 bases and J by 10 bases, with 17 bases between. Looked up from germline, CDR1 is SGDLS and CDR2 is YYNGEE. The CDR3 contains 15 residues. The CDR3 DNA is TGTGCCAGCAGCGTAGCCAGCGGACCCACTTTGGAGCAGTTCTTC. Amino acids: CASSVASGPTLEQFF.